The source of this T cell receptor beta chain is a study of OX40 agonist ivuxolimab in advanced cancers. Study background: Dose-escalation patients had hepatocellular carcinoma, melanoma, renal cell or head and neck cancer. Participants, 82.7% male, averaged roughly 59 years of age, ranging from roughly 20 to 79. Study-level findings and limits: What antigens the expanded peripheral T cells recognized was never established.

With regard to this clone: Its antigen is not identified.

Blood specimens came from baseline, cycle 4 day 1, and cycle 7 day 1. The protocol was immunoSEQ multiplex PCR, while the TCRdb copy is restricted to in-frame clones and leaves out a portion. The data hold about 50,000 clones, with around nine tenths observed a single time. V shed 0 bases, J shed 0 bases, and the junction held 0 bases outside the gene matches. CDR1 MDHEN and CDR2 SYDVKM come from the germline V gene. The CDR3 has 16 residues. The source of this sequence is an adult with an advanced solid tumor such as melanoma, head and neck, liver or kidney cancer. The material was CD4+ or CD8+ T cells sorted from blood, obtained in a trial of the OX40 agonist ivuxolimab. V and J are TRBV28 and TRBJ2-3; 10 bases are a match to TRBD1. Written as DNA, the CDR3 is TGTGCCAGCAGTTTATGGGGACAGGGGAGCACAGATACGCAGTATTTT. It specifies CASSLWGQGSTDTQYF. Drawing the rest from reference TRBV28 and TRBJ2-3, the complete variable domain is DVKVTQSSRYLVKRTGEKVFLECVQDMDHENMFWYRQDPGLGLRLIYFSYDVKMKEKGDIPEGYSVSREKKERFSLILESASTNQTSMYLCASSLWGQGSTDTQYFGPGTRLTVL.